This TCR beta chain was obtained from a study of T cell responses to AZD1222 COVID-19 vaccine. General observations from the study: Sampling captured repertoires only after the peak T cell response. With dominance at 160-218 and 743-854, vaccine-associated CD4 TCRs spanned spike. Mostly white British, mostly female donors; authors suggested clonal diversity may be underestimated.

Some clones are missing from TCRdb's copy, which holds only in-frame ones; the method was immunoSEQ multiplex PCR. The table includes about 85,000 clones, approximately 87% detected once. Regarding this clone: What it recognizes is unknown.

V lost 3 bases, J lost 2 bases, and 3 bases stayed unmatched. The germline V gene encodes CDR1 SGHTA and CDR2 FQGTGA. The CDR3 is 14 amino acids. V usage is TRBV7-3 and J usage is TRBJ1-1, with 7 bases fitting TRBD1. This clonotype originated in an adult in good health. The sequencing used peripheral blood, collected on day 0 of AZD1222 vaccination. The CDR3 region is CASSLGQHNTEAFF. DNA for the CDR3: TGTGCCAGCAGCTTGGGACAGCACAACACTGAAGCTTTCTTT. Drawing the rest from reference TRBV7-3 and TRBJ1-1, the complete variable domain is GAGVSQTPSNKVTEKGKYVELRCDPISGHTALYWYRQSLGQGPEFLIYFQGTGAADDSGLPNDRFFAVRPEGSVSTLKIQRTERGDSAVYLCASSLGQHNTEAFFGQGTRLTVV.